This T cell receptor (beta chain) comes out of a study of T cell responses to AZD1222 COVID-19 vaccine. The wider study: Analysis merged second doses at about 4 or about 12 weeks. Study-level results: Donors were chiefly white British, with a greater number of females, and clonal diversity was perhaps underestimated.

Assay used: immunoSEQ multiplex PCR; TCRdb lists only in-frame clones, some missing. The data contain approximately 200,000 clones, 90% to 95% of them singletons. As regards this clone: What it binds is not known.

Germline lookup yields CDR1 KGHSH and CDR2 LQKENI. J gave up 2 bases and V 2 bases, and 13 bases lay outside the gene matches. This CDR3 spans 19 amino acids. The TCR sequence derives from an adult in good health. The source was peripheral blood, collected on day 0 of AZD1222 vaccination. This chain connects TRBV18 to TRBJ2-1, with 9 bases matching TRBD2. The CDR3 sequence is CASSPLSPGAGGTYNEQFF. The DNA of the CDR3 is TGTGCCAGCTCACCATTATCCCCAGGAGCGGGAGGCACCTACAATGAGCAGTTCTTC.